This is a list of T cell receptor beta chains from one sample in a study of cytomegalovirus exposure and HLA in healthy donors. Repertoires were generated with immunoSEQ multiplex PCR, while TCRdb's copy carries only in-frame clones and drops some. In the table there are around 120,000 clones, 70% to 85% of which are singletons. Input material: PBMCs. Receptors originate from a boy between 2 and 10 years old in good health and CMV-seronegative. Both conserved end residues are part of each CDR3. Fields, in order: D gene, clone size, V gene, J gene, CDR3 protein, CDR3 DNA. A D gene is named only where the DNA matches it firmly. Some rows mark clone size as missing; the rest say once, few, many or name a class of expanded clone.

>TRBD2|-|TRBV4-3|TRBJ2-3
CASSQSTSGLTDTQYF
TGCGCCAGCAGCCAGTCCACTAGCGGACTCACAGATACGCAGTATTTT
>TRBD2|few|TRBV19|TRBJ2-1
CVKNPITSGNEQFF
TGTGTCAAAAACCCGATCACTAGCGGCAATGAGCAGTTCTTC
>-|-|TRBV29-1|TRBJ2-1
CSVDRGTNEQFF
TGCAGCGTTGACCGGGGGACCAATGAGCAGTTCTTC
>-|-|TRBV10-3|TRBJ2-7
CAISESISGGPTPYEQYF
TGTGCCATCAGTGAGTCGATTTCCGGGGGACCGACCCCCTACGAGCAGTACTTC
>TRBD1|-|TRBV6-1|TRBJ2-7
CASSPGTGVRYEQYF
TGTGCCAGCAGTCCCGGGACAGGGGTTAGGTACGAGCAGTACTTC
>-|-|TRBV30|TRBJ1-2
CAWSKAPVQGLQSYGYTF
TGTGCCTGGAGCAAAGCACCCGTACAGGGTCTTCAATCCTATGGCTACACCTTC
>-|once|TRBV7-3|TRBJ2-1
CASSLDYYNEQFF
TGTGCCAGCAGCTTAGACTATTACAATGAGCAGTTCTTC
>TRBD2|-|TRBV5-4|TRBJ2-1
CASSLAGGRFYEQFF
TGTGCCAGCAGCTTGGCGGGGGGGCGTTTCTATGAGCAGTTCTTC
>TRBD1|-|TRBV29-1|TRBJ1-6
CSVSIQGTNSPLHF
TGCAGCGTTTCAATACAGGGGACTAATTCACCCCTCCACTTT
>TRBD1|-|TRBV5-5|TRBJ1-6
CASSSSGQGTNSPLHF
TGTGCCAGCAGCTCGTCGGGACAGGGAACTAATTCACCCCTCCACTTT
>-|-|TRBV4-1|TRBJ1-1
CASTTLGRVKSLNTEAFF
TGCGCCAGCACCACCCTCGGGCGGGTGAAGTCGTTGAACACTGAAGCTTTCTTT
>-|-|TRBV10-3|TRBJ2-7
CATLTGKKWYF
TGTGCCACCCTGACAGGAAAAAAGTGGTACTTC
>TRBD2|-|TRBV30|TRBJ2-5
CAGSGRAEVGTQYF
TGTGCCGGTAGCGGGAGGGCCGAAGTTGGGACCCAGTACTTC
>TRBD2|-|TRBV6-4|TRBJ2-2
CASSGVAGDYTGELFF
TGTGCCAGCAGTGGAGTAGCGGGAGACTACACCGGGGAGCTGTTTTTT
>-|-|TRBV2|TRBJ2-5
CASSETWATQETQYF
TGTGCCAGCAGTGAAACGTGGGCCACCCAAGAGACCCAGTACTTC
>-|-|TRBV5-4|TRBJ2-5
CASSLEGLQETQYF
TGTGCCAGCAGCTTAGAGGGACTCCAAGAGACCCAGTACTTC
>-|-|TRBV15|TRBJ1-4
CATSKGGENEKLFF
TGTGCCACCAGCAAAGGAGGGGAAAATGAAAAACTGTTTTTT
>-|-|TRBV30|TRBJ1-1
CAWSLEGRGTEAFF
TGTGCCTGGAGCCTCGAGGGCCGGGGCACTGAAGCTTTCTTT
>-|-|TRBV7-3|TRBJ1-3
CASSLDGRNTIYF
TGTGCCAGCAGCTTAGATGGCAGAAACACCATATATTTT
>TRBD1|-|TRBV27|TRBJ2-7
CASSPTGGYEQYF
TGTGCCAGCAGTCCGACAGGGGGCTACGAGCAGTACTTC
>TRBD2|few|TRBV5-1|TRBJ2-1
CASSYESLAGLSYNEQFF
TGCGCCAGCAGCTACGAATCTTTAGCGGGACTATCCTACAATGAGCAGTTCTTC
>-|-|TRBV6-5|TRBJ1-4
CASSSTGRDEKLFF
TGTGCCAGCAGCTCCACAGGGAGGGATGAAAAACTGTTTTTT
>-|-|TRBV4-1|TRBJ1-6
CASSQDYGYSPLHF
TGCGCCAGCAGCCAAGACTACGGTTATTCACCCCTCCACTTT
>TRBD2|-|TRBV10-3|TRBJ2-3
CASGGPDTQYF
TGTGCCTCGGGGGGGCCAGATACGCAGTATTTT
>-|-|TRBV6-5|TRBJ1-1
CASSSVDTEAFF
TGTGCCAGCAGTTCCGTCGACACTGAAGCTTTCTTT
>TRBD2|-|TRBV5-1|TRBJ2-7
CASSPGLAGLYEQYF
TGCGCCAGCAGCCCCGGACTAGCGGGGTTGTACGAGCAGTACTTC
>TRBD2|-|TRBV27|TRBJ2-1
CASSSTGTSGAYNEQFF
TGTGCCAGCAGTTCCACCGGGACTAGCGGGGCATACAATGAGCAGTTCTTC
>TRBD1|-|TRBV11-2|TRBJ1-6
CASSSTLDRPPSPLHF
TGTGCCAGCAGCTCCACCTTGGACAGGCCCCCATCACCCCTCCACTTT
>-|-|TRBV2|TRBJ2-7
CASSPPRVNNEQYF
TGTGCCAGCAGTCCCCCCAGGGTAAATAACGAGCAGTACTTC
>-|-|TRBV6-4|TRBJ2-1
CASSDSSRGEQFF
TGTGCCAGCAGTGACTCGTCCCGCGGTGAGCAGTTCTTC
>-|-|TRBV29-1|TRBJ2-1
CSVRGPEGGMNEQFF
TGCAGCGTTCGTGGTCCGGAGGGAGGAATGAATGAGCAGTTCTTC
>-|once|TRBV10-3|TRBJ2-2
CAINPSRGNTGELFF
TGTGCCATCAATCCGAGTAGGGGTAACACCGGGGAGCTGTTTTTT
>TRBD1|-|TRBV4-2|TRBJ1-3
CASSQDQGGLTGNTIYF
TGTGCCAGCAGCCAAGATCAGGGGGGATTAACTGGAAACACCATATATTTT
>-|-|TRBV30|TRBJ2-7
CAWSPRGQNYEQYF
TGTGCCTGGAGTCCCCGGGGACAAAACTACGAGCAGTACTTC
>TRBD1|-|TRBV5-4|TRBJ1-1
CASSGDRVRAEAFF
TGTGCCAGCAGCGGCGACAGGGTGCGGGCTGAAGCTTTCTTT
>-|once|TRBV27|TRBJ2-6
CASSSGLSGANVLTF
TGTGCCAGCAGTTCCGGTCTCTCTGGGGCCAACGTCCTGACTTTC
>TRBD1|-|TRBV11-2|TRBJ1-3
CASSPPPGQGAGNTIYF
TGTGCCAGCAGCCCACCCCCGGGACAGGGGGCTGGAAACACCATATATTTT
>TRBD1|-|TRBV18|TRBJ1-3
CASSTTGASSGNTIYF
TGTGCCAGCTCAACAACAGGGGCCAGCTCTGGAAACACCATATATTTT
>-|-|TRBV5-8|TRBJ2-1
CASSLGYGQSEQFF
TGTGCCAGCAGCTTGGGTTATGGGCAGAGTGAGCAGTTCTTC
>-|-|TRBV6-1|TRBJ1-5
CASSEEEDLGQPQHF
TGTGCCAGCAGTGAAGAGGAGGACCTGGGGCAGCCCCAGCATTTT
>-|-|TRBV19|TRBJ1-1
CASSIALGMNTEAFF
TGTGCCAGTAGTATAGCCCTAGGCATGAACACTGAAGCTTTCTTT
>-|-|TRBV6-5|TRBJ1-4
CASSWTLDEKLFF
TGTGCCAGCAGTTGGACTTTGGATGAAAAACTGTTTTTT
>-|-|TRBV19|TRBJ2-5
CASSSDSASAQYF
TGTGCCAGTAGTTCCGACTCCGCCAGTGCCCAGTACTTC
>-|-|TRBV5-1|TRBJ2-1
CASRRGGRERNEQFF
TGCGCCAGCAGGAGAGGAGGAAGGGAGAGGAATGAGCAGTTCTTC
>TRBD1|-|TRBV19|TRBJ1-6
CASSVDRGNSPLHF
TGTGCCAGTAGTGTGGACAGGGGTAATTCACCCCTCCACTTT
>TRBD2|-|TRBV6-5|TRBJ2-3
CASSPLGSGVPEYF
TGTGCCAGCAGTCCCCTTGGGAGCGGGGTCCCCGAGTATTTT
>-|-|TRBV5-6|TRBJ2-2
CASSFISEDTGELFF
TGTGCCAGCAGCTTTATTAGCGAAGACACCGGGGAGCTGTTTTTT
>TRBD1|few|TRBV4-2|TRBJ1-6
CASSTTGVANSPLHF
TGTGCCAGCAGTACGACAGGGGTAGCAAATTCACCCCTCCACTTT
>-|-|TRBV7-2|TRBJ2-2
CASSLVAGLAGELFF
TGTGCCAGCAGCTTGGTGGCAGGGTTGGCCGGGGAGCTGTTTTTT
>TRBD2|-|TRBV7-3|TRBJ2-1
CASSLRGGLGNEQFF
TGTGCCAGCAGCCTCCGGGGGGGCCTGGGAAATGAGCAGTTCTTC
>TRBD2|-|TRBV7-9|TRBJ2-1
CASSLLPGLAGVNEQFF
TGTGCCAGCAGCTTACTACCGGGACTAGCGGGTGTGAATGAGCAGTTCTTC
>TRBD1|-|TRBV19|TRBJ2-6
CASRTGSSNVLTF
TGTGCCAGTAGGACAGGGTCGTCCAACGTCCTGACTTTC
>TRBD1|-|TRBV7-3|TRBJ1-2
CASSLAGGYGYTF
TGTGCCAGCAGCTTGGCAGGGGGCTATGGCTACACCTTC